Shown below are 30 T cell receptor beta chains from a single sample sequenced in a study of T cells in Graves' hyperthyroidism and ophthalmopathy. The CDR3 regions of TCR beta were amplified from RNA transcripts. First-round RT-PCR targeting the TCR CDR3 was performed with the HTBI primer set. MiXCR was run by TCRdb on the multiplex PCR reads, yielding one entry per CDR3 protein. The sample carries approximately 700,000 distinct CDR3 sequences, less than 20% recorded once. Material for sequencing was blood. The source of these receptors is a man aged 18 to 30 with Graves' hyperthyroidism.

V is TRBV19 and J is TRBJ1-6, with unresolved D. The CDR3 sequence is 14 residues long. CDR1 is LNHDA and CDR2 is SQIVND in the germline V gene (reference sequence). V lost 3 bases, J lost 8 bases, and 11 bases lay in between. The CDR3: CASSIAGFDSPLHF. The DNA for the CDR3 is TGTGCCAGTAGTATTGCCGGATTTGATTCACCCCTCCACTTT.

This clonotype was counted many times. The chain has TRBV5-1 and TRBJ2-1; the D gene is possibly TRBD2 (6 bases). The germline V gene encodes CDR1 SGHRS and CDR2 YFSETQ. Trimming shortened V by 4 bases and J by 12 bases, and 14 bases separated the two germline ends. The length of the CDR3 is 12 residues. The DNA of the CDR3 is TGCGCCAGCAGCCTTGAGGAGGGCGGGCAGTTCTTC. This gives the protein CASSLEEGGQFF.

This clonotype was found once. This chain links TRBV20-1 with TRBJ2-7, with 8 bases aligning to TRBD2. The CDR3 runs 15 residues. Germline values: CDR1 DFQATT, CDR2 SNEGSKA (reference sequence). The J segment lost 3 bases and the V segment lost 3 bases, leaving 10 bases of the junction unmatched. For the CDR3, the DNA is TGCAGTGCTAGGGATCCAACTAGCGGTGACTACGAGCAGTACTTC. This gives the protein CSARDPTSGDYEQYF.

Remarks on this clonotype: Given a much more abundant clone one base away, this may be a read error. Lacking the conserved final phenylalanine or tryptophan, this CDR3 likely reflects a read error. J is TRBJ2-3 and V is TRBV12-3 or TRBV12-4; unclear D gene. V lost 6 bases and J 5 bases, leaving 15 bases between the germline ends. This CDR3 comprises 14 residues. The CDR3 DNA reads TGTGCCAGCAGCCCCGGGTGGGATCGAGATACGCAGTATGTT. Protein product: CASSPGWDRDTQYV.

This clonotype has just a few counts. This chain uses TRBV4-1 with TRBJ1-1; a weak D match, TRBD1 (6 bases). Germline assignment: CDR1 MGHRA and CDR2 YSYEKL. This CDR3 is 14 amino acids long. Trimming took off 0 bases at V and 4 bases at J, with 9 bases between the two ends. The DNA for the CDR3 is TGCGCCAGCAGCCAAGATGGGGGGCCCACTGAAGCTTTCTTT. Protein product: CASSQDGGPTEAFF.

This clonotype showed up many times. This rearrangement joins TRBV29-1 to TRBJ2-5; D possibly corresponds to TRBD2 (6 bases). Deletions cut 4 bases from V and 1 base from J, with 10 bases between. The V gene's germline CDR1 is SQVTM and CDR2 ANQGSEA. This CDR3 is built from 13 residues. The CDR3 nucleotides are TGCAGCGTTGGGCAGCGGGCCCAAGAGACCCAGTACTTC. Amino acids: CSVGQRAQETQYF.

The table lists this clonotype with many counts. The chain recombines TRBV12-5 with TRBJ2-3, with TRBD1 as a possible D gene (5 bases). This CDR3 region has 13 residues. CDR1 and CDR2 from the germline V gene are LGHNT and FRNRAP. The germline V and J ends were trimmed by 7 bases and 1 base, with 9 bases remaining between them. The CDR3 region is CASELTGTDTQYF. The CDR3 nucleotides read TGTGCTAGTGAGCTGACAGGCACAGATACGCAGTATTTT.

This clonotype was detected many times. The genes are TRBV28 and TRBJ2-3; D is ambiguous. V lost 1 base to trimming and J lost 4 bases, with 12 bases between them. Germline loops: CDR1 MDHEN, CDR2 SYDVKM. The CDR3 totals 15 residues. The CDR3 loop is CASSLSQDGADTQYF. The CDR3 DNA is TGTGCCAGCAGTTTATCCCAGGATGGAGCAGATACGCAGTATTTT.

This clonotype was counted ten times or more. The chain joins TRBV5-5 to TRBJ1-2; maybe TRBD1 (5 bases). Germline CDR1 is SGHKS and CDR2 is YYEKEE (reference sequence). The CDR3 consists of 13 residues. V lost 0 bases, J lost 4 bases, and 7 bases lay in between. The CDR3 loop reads CASSLVRAYGYTF. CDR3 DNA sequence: TGTGCCAGCAGCTTGGTCAGGGCCTATGGCTACACCTTC.

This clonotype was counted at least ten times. The CDR3 sequence is CASSFLGGEKLFF. The CDR3 coding sequence is TGTGCCAGCAGTTTCCTGGGGGGTGAAAAACTGTTTTTT. The chain uses TRBV12-3 or TRBV12-4 and TRBJ1-4; D perhaps matches TRBD1 (5 bases). The V gene lost 3 bases and the J gene lost 7 bases, with 9 bases spanning the gap. This CDR3 has 13 residues.

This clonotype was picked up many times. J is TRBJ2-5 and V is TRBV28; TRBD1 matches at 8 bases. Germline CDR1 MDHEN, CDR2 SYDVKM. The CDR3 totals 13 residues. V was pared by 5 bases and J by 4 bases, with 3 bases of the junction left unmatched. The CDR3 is CASSNDRGETQYF. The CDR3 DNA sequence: TGTGCCAGCAGTAATGACAGGGGAGAGACCCAGTACTTC.

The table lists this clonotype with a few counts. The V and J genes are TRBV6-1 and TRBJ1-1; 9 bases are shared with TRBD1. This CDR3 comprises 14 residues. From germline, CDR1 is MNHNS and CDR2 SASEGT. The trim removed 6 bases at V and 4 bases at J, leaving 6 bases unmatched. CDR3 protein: CASRGQGLGTEAFF. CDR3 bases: TGTGCCAGCAGAGGACAGGGGCTTGGCACTGAAGCTTTCTTT.

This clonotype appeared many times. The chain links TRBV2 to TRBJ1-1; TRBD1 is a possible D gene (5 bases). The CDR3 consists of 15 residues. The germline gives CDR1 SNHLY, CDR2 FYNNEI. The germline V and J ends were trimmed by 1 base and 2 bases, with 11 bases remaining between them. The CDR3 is CASSEVGGGNTEAFF. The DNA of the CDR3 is TGTGCCAGCAGTGAAGTCGGGGGGGGAAACACTGAAGCTTTCTTT.

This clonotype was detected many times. CDR3 in DNA: TGTGCCAGCAGCTTAGGACAGGCCACGCAGACCCAGTACTTC. Its translation is CASSLGQATQTQYF. V is TRBV11-2 and J is TRBJ2-5, with TRBD1 as a possible D gene (6 bases). V was shortened by 1 base and J by 6 bases, with 12 bases between the two germline ends. The germline CDR1 and CDR2 sequences are SGHAT and FQNNGV. CDR3 length: 14 residues.

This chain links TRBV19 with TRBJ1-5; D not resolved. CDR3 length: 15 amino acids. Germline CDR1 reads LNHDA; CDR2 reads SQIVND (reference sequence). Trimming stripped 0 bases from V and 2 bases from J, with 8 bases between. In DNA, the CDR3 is TGTGCCAGTAGTATAGAAGGCACTCGCAATCAGCCCCAGCATTTT. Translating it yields CASSIEGTRNQPQHF.

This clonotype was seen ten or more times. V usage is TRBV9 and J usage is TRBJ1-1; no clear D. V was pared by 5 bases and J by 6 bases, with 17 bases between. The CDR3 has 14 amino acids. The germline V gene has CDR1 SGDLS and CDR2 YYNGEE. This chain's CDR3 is CASSAVWDGPEAFF. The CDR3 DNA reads TGTGCCAGCAGTGCGGTTTGGGATGGCCCTGAAGCTTTCTTT.

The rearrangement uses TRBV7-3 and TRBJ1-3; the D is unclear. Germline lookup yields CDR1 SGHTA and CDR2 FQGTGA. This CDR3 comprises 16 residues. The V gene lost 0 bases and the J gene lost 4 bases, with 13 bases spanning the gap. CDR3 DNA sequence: TGTGCCAGCAGCTTAACGGCGGCGGGAGACGGAAACACCATATATTTT. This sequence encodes CASSLTAAGDGNTIYF.

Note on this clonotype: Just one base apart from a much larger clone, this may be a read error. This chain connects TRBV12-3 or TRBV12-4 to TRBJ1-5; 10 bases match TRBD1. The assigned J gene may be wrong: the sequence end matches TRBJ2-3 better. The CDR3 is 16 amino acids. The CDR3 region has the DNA TGTGCCAGCAGTGCGGGACAGGGGCGCTGGAATCAGCCCCAGTATTTT. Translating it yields CASSAGQGRWNQPQYF.

The CDR3 loop reads CASSPGTHKGTQYF. The CDR3 bases are TGTGCCAGCAGTCCCGGGACCCACAAGGGGACCCAGTACTTC. The V and J genes are TRBV6-7 and TRBJ2-5; D tentatively fits TRBD1 or TRBD2 (5 bases each). TRBV6-7 is annotated as an ORF whose role is uncertain. The length of the CDR3 is 14 residues. With 5 bases removed from V and 7 bases from J, the gap between germline ends came to 17 bases.

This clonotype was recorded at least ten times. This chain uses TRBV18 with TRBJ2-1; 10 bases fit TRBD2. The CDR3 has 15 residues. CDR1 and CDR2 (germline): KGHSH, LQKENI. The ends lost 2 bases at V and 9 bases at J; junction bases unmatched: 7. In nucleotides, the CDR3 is TGTGCCAGCTCACCAGGGCTAGCGGGAGTACGTGAGCAGTTCTTC. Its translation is CASSPGLAGVREQFF. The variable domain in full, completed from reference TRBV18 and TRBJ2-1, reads NAGVMQNPRHLVRRRGQEARLRCSPMKGHSHVYWYRQLPEEGLKFMVYLQKENIIDESGMPKERFSAEFPKEGPSILRIQQVVRGDSAAYFCASSPGLAGVREQFFGPGTRLTVL.

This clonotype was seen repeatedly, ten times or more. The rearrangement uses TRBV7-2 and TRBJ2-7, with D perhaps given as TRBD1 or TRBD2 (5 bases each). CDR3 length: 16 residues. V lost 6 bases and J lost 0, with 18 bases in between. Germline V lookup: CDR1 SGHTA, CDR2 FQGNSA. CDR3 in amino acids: CASSRTWGMSSYEQYF. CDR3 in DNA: TGTGCCAGCAGTCGCACCTGGGGGATGAGCTCCTACGAGCAGTACTTC. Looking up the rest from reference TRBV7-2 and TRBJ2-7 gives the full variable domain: GAGVSQSPSNKVTEKGKDVELRCDPISGHTALYWYRQSLGQGLEFLIYFQGNSAPDKSGLPSDRFSAERTGGSVSTLTIQRTQQEDSAVYLCASSRTWGMSSYEQYFGPGTRLTVT.

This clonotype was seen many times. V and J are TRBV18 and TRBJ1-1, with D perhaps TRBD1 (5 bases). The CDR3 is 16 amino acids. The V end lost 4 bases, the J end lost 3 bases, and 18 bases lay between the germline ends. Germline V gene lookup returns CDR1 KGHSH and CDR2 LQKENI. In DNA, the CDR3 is TGTGCCAGCTCACGGATAGGGGCCCTGGCGGACACTGAAGCTTTCTTT. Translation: CASSRIGALADTEAFF.

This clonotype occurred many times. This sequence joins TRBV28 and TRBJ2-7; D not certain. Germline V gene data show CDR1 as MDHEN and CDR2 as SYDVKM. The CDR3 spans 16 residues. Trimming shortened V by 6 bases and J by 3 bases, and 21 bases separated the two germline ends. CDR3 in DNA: TGTGCCAGCAGATCGCCCCCCCAGATCCACTACTACGAGCAGTACTTC. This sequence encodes CASRSPPQIHYYEQYF.

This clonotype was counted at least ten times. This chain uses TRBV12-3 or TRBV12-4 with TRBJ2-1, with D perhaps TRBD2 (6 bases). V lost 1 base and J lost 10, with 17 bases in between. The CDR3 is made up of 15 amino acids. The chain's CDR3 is CASSLGGLRSVEQFF. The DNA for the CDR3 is TGTGCCAGCAGTTTAGGGGGACTCCGGTCGGTGGAGCAGTTCTTC.

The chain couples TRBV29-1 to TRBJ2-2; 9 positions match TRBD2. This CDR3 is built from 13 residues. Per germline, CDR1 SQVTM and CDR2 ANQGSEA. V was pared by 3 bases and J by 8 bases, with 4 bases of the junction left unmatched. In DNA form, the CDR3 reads TGCAGCGTTGAGGCGGGAGGGTCAGGGGAGCTGTTTTTT. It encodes CSVEAGGSGELFF.

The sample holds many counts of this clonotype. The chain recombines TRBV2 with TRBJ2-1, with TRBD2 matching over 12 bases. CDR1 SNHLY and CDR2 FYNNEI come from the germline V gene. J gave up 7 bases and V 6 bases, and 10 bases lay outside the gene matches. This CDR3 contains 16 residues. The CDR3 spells CASSLGLAGTWNEQFF. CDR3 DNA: TGTGCCAGCAGCCTCGGACTAGCGGGAACGTGGAATGAGCAGTTCTTC.

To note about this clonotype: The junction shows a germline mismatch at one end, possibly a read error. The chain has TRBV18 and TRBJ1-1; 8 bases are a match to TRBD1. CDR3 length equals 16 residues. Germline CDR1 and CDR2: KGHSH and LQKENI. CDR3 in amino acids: CASSPPRAGGGTDAFF. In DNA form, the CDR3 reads TGTGCCAGCTCACCACCGAGGGCAGGGGGCGGCACTGACGCTTTCTTT.

This CDR3 reads CASRVAGGPKETQYF. Here the CDR3 DNA reads TGTGCCAGCAGGGTAGCGGGAGGGCCGAAAGAGACCCAGTACTTC. The chain is built from TRBV5-5 and TRBJ2-5, with TRBD2 matching 11 bases. The V gene's germline CDR1 is SGHKS and CDR2 YYEKEE (reference sequence). CDR3 length: 15 residues. The V segment lost 5 bases and the J segment 3 bases; nucleotides outside the gene matches: 6.

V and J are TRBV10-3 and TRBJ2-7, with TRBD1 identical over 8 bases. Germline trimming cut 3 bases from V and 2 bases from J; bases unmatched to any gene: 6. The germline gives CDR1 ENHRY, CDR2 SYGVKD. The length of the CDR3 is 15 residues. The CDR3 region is CAISDRQGPTYEQYF. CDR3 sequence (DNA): TGTGCCATCAGTGACCGACAGGGGCCTACCTACGAGCAGTACTTC.

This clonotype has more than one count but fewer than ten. The CDR3 DNA is TGCAGTGCTAGAGATCGGGGGGCACCCCTCCCCTACGAGCAGTACTTC. Its translation is CSARDRGAPLPYEQYF. The J gene is TRBJ2-7, the V gene TRBV20-1, with D perhaps TRBD2 (7 bases). This CDR3 is built from 16 residues. Per the germline V gene, CDR1 is DFQATT and CDR2 is SNEGSKA (reference sequence). The ends were cut back, 0 bases at V and 2 bases at J, with 17 bases in the middle.